Listed here is a single TCR beta chain. There is no known antigen for this receptor. Base qualities are not at hand, and no much larger clone is one base apart. TCR CDR3 regions were amplified from genomic DNA by multiplex PCR using the deep immunoSEQ assay. For each cell subset, the extracted genomic DNA was distributed evenly across all wells of several immunoSEQ 96-well plates, and each plate served as one replicate. Each replicate PCR for sorted subsets received 200 ng genomic DNA, equal to tens of thousands of T cell genomes. Purified libraries were measured with a Qubit 3.0 fluorometer, size-checked on a Bioanalyzer 2100, and measured again with the KAPA Library Quantification kit. Every immunoSEQ 96-well plate was sequenced on a separate single-read 150-cycle Illumina NextSeq 550 flow cell. For the original study's pipeline: Because the immunoSEQ output held only junctional sequences and lacked quality scores, the filtering could not match the filtering applied to full-length reads. To assign V/J genes and CDR3, sequences were annotated using PyIR, a Python wrapper for IgBLAST v1.9, with IMGT germline references. Any read was removed if the V/J assignment was weak (E-value above 1e-6), the CDR3 was missing, or the read contained stop codons, out-of-frame junctions, or ambiguous translated residues. V3J clonotypes were defined as sequences sharing an identical inferred V gene, J gene, and CDR3 amino acid sequence. Percentage overlap between repertoires was computed as shared unique clonotypes divided by the size of the smaller repertoire. Three approaches were used to assess repertoire richness: RTK rarefaction, the Chao1 estimator, and Recon v2.1 estimates of unobserved clonotypes. For all TCRbeta clonotypes obtained by the gDNA method from a handful of donors, generation probabilities were computed with OLGA. TCRdb provides this immuneACCESS table in a form limited to in-frame rearrangements. Some clones are lacking; in checked studies, under half of them reflect an unresolved V gene, and why the rest are absent is not known. V, J and clone size were drawn from that table, and D and trimming were deduced from the DNA. Here the sample has some 1,600,000 clones; 95% to 99% occur a single time. The ten largest clones add up to 0.45% of the sample.

These data originate in a study of shared clonotypes between healthy human individuals (dated by TCRdb to about 2020). Broadly, across the study: A couple of women and a few men aged 18 to 49 years were included in the cohort. For each donor, CD4 naive and CD4 memory were each run on three plates, CD8 naive on two plates, and CD8 memory on one plate. To estimate repertoire size and how much clonotype sharing occurs between individuals, the study deeply sequenced the blood TCR repertoires of about five healthy adults. To increase sequencing depth and limit assay-specific biases, TCR repertoire library preparation and sequencing were carried out by different laboratories using diverse techniques. Per donor, leukapheresis produced somewhere between about 0.94 and 9.5 billion PBMCs.

The donors were healthy, HIV-negative adults who had no recently reported acute infections or vaccinations. Every donor was a Caucasian adult living in Nashville, Tennessee, USA. Magnetic negative selection was used to enrich CD4+ T cells, after which naive cells were positively selected on CD45RA and the negative fraction became the memory subset. Blood was obtained by leukapheresis, after which PBMCs were separated by Ficoll-Histopaque density gradient centrifugation and cryopreserved in liquid nitrogen vapor phase. Analytical flow cytometry was used to check the purity and quantity of every magnetically sorted T cell population. Genomic DNA was isolated from every sorted fraction and measured by UV absorbance on a Nanodrop 2000c. What the authors observed across the whole study: Based on pairwise subsampling, the degree of clonotype sharing among donors was expected to be affected by sequencing depth. The small number of donors limited the genetic and exposure-history diversity represented. Incomplete sequencing was indicated by rarefaction of sorted-subset datasets, despite the large sequencing depth. Sampling was limited to blood, and TCR repertoires in tissue likely differ from TCR repertoires in blood. Compared with non-shared clonotypes, the clonotypes found in all four sorted-subset donors had higher generation probabilities. Across a few donors, approximately 4.6% of naive CD4, 3% to 4% of naive CD8, under 2.5% of memory CD4, and about 0.4% of memory CD8 clonotypes were shared. Estimated clonotype richness was generally larger for naive than for memory subsets.

The sequence was collected from a man aged 30 to 45 in good health. Material for sequencing was naive CD4+ T cells sorted from blood. The sample's cell subset or site label, in plain terms: CD45RA+ positively selected.

The DNA reads TGTGCCAGCAGCTTAGGGCAGGGGGCTTCCGGGGAGCTGTTTTTT. This gives the protein CASSLGQGASGELFF. The receptor chain draws on TRBV7-9 and TRBJ2-2; 8 bases in between match TRBD1. As encoded in the germline V gene (reference sequence), CDR1 is SEHNR while CDR2 is FQNEAQ. The CDR3 runs 15 residues from the cysteine to the phenylalanine. Only the CDR3 portion is preserved as DNA: 45 bases, with reading frame beginning at the first base. Trimmed from V: 1 base; trimmed from J: 6 bases; junction bases lacking a gene match: 4.